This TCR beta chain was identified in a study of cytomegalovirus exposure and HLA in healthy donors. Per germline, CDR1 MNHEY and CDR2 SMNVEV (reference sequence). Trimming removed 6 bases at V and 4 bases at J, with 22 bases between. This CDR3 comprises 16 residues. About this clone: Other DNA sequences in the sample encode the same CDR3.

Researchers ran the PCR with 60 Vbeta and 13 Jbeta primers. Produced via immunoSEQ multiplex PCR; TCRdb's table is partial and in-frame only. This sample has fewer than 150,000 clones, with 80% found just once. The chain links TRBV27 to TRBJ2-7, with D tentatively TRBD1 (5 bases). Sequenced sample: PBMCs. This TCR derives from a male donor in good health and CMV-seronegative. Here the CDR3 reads CASSSIAGRNIYEQYF. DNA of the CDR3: TGTGCCAGCAGCTCAATCGCAGGGCGAAATATATACGAGCAGTACTTC.